This TCR beta chain was sequenced during a study of early T cells in non-severe SARS-CoV-2 infection. Overall study context: Unsorted whole blood bulk RNA was sequenced, with unpaired chains.

General observations from the study: Anti-spike CD8 responses were favored by VDJdb matching, which missed private and CD4 specificities.

Separate cDNA molecules each had unique molecular identifiers attached to them. TCRdb re-called the 5' RACE reads through MiXCR, storing one row per CDR3 protein. The table includes about 34,000 distinct CDR3 sequences, approximately 6% detected once. The V end lost 8 bases, the J end lost 6 bases, and 8 bases lay between the germline ends. There are 10 residues in the CDR3. Germline assignment: CDR1 SNHLY and CDR2 FYNNEI. As regards this clonotype: Its specificity is unknown.

This clonotype originated in an adult who was a healthcare worker with PCR-confirmed SARS-CoV-2 infection or an uninfected control (not recorded which). V is TRBV2 and J is TRBJ2-7, with D perhaps matching TRBD1 (5 bases). Material: whole blood. DNA for the CDR3: TGTGCCAGCTCTCAGGGCGAGCAGTACTTC. It translates to CASSQGEQYF.